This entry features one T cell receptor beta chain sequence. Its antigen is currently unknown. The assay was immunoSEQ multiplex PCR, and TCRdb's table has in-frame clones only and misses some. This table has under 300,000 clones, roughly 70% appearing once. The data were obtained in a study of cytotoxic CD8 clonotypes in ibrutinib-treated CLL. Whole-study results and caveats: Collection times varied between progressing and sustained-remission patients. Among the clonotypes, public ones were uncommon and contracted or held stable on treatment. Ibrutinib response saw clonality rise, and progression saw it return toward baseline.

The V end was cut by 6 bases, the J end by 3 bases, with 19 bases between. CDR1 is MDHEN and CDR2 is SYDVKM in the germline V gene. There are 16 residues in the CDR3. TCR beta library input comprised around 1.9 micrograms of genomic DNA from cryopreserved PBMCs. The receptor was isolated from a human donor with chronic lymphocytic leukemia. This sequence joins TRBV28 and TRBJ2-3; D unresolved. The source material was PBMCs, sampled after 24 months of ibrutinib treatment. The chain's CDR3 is CASSPGRLGWTDTQYF. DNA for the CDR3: TGTGCCAGCAGCCCCGGCCGTTTGGGCTGGACAGATACGCAGTATTTT.